These 31 T cell receptor beta chains share one sample of origin, sequenced in a study of beta chain features in type 1 diabetes listed by TCRdb under 2018. Libraries were constructed by the immunoSEQ multiplex PCR assay. The High Capacity cDNA Reverse Transcription Kit was used to reverse transcribe all of the isolated RNA, meaning that expressed TCRB transcripts were what got sequenced. TCRdb provides this immuneACCESS table in a form limited to in-frame rearrangements. Some clones are lacking; in checked studies, under half of them reflect an unresolved V gene, and why the rest are absent is not known. The sample includes about 930,000 clones, with around a sixth observed a single time. The ten top clones hold 0.023% of the sample. The sequenced material came from naive CD4+ T cells from blood. Reading the label with the study, this specimen's cell subset or site is: true naive CD4+ T cells. The receptors were sampled from a woman under 30 in good health.

This clone has only a few counts. The chain carries TRBV4-3 and TRBJ1-1, with 7 bases that match TRBD1. Germline V gene sequence: CDR1 LGHNA, CDR2 YSLEER. The CDR3 is 14 amino acids. The J segment lost 2 bases and the V segment lost 1 base, leaving 1 base of the junction unmatched. This CDR3 reads CASSQGQGNTEAFF. In nucleotides, the CDR3 is TGCGCCAGCAGCCAAGGACAGGGAAACACTGAAGCTTTCTTT.

The table lists this clone with a few counts. The DNA for the CDR3 is TGTGCCAGCAGCCAAGAGACTAGCGGGAGACAGACCCAGTACTTC. Amino acid sequence: CASSQETSGRQTQYF. This chain uses TRBV5-4 with TRBJ2-5; 12 bases are a match to TRBD2. The CDR3 spans 15 residues. Per germline, CDR1 SGHNT and CDR2 YYREEE (reference sequence). V shed 4 bases and J 6 bases; nucleotides not matched to a gene: 7.

A note on this clone: The sample has other DNA sequences that encode this CDR3 too. The chain combines TRBV5-1 with TRBJ2-7; D is perhaps TRBD1 (5 bases). Looked up from germline, CDR1 is SGHRS and CDR2 is YFSETQ. The V end lost 4 bases, the J end lost 1 base, and 12 bases lay between the germline ends. This CDR3 has 14 residues. The CDR3 is CASSPRQGSYEQYF. The CDR3 DNA reads TGCGCCAGCAGCCCCCGCCAGGGTTCCTACGAGCAGTACTTC.

This clone was seen a few times. The junction departs from germline at one end; a sequencing error may be responsible. The chain employs TRBV5-1 and TRBJ1-4; 8 bases are shared with TRBD1. Per germline, CDR1 SGHRS and CDR2 YFSETQ. This CDR3 comprises 14 residues. DNA of the CDR3: TGCGCCAGCGGCTTAGGACAGGGTAATGAAAAACTGTTTTTT. Translating it yields CASGLGQGNEKLFF.

The sample holds a few counts of this clone. The sample contains more than one DNA sequence encoding this CDR3. J is TRBJ2-1 and V is TRBV6-5; 8 nucleotides agree with TRBD2. This CDR3 spans 15 amino acids. The germline V gene encodes CDR1 MNHEY and CDR2 SVGAGI. V lost 0 bases and J lost 3; bases outside the gene matches: 1. The CDR3 coding sequence is TGTGCCAGCAGTTACTCCGGGACTAGCTACAATGAGCAGTTCTTC. It is translated as CASSYSGTSYNEQFF.

The rearrangement joins TRBV19 to TRBJ2-1; weak D call: TRBD2 (5 bases). Trimming cost V 4 bases and J 8 bases, with 24 bases left between them. Per the germline V gene, CDR1 is LNHDA and CDR2 is SQIVND (reference sequence). CDR3 size: 17 residues. In DNA, the CDR3 is TGTGCCAGTAGTACTGTGTTGGACGGCACTAGGGCGGATGAGCAGTTCTTC. Translating it yields CASSTVLDGTRADEQFF.

The genes are TRBV5-1 and TRBJ2-7; no definite D call. The CDR3 is made up of 13 amino acids. Germline V CDR1 and CDR2: SGHRS, YFSETQ. Trimming stripped 4 bases from V and 4 bases from J, with 12 bases between. DNA of the CDR3: TGCGCCAGCAGCCAGGAGAATAGGTACGAGCAGTACTTC. Its protein is CASSQENRYEQYF. Combining the CDR3 with reference TRBV5-1 and TRBJ2-7 gives the whole variable domain KAGVTQTPRYLIKTRGQQVTLSCSPISGHRSVSWYQQTPGQGLQFLFEYFSETQRNKGNFPGRFSGRQFSNSRSEMNVSTLELGDSALYLCASSQENRYEQYFGPGTRLTVT.

The J gene is TRBJ2-5, the V gene TRBV27; no reliable D call. The CDR3 consists of 11 residues. Germline CDR1 reads MNHEY; CDR2 reads SMNVEV (reference sequence). Trimming stripped 2 bases from V and 6 bases from J, with 4 bases between. This CDR3 is CASSLGKTQYF. In nucleotides, the CDR3 is TGTGCCAGCAGTTTAGGAAAGACCCAGTACTTC.

The chain uses TRBV5-6 and TRBJ2-2; D uncertain. This CDR3 region has 13 residues. Trimming pared 6 bases from V and 2 bases from J, leaving 8 bases between. The V gene's germline CDR1 is SGHDT and CDR2 YYEEEE. As DNA, the CDR3 is TGTGCCAGCATACTCTTTAACACCGGGGAGCTGTTTTTT. The encoded protein is CASILFNTGELFF.

The chain joins TRBV7-9 to TRBJ1-2; D ambiguous. The CDR3 extends over 16 amino acids. The germline gives CDR1 SEHNR, CDR2 FQNEAQ (reference sequence). V was shortened by 4 bases and J by 0 bases, with 15 bases between the two germline ends. CDR3: CASSSPIREANYGYTF. The CDR3, as DNA: TGTGCCAGCAGCTCACCCATAAGGGAGGCTAACTATGGCTACACCTTC.

This clone was recorded many times. The gene calls are TRBV14 and TRBJ1-2, with D possibly TRBD1 on 6 matching bases. This CDR3 spans 14 amino acids. Germline V CDR1 and CDR2: SGHDN, FVKESK. V dropped 6 bases and J dropped 2 bases, with 13 bases sitting between them. CDR3 sequence: CASRSTGSNYGYTF. The DNA for the CDR3 is TGTGCCAGCAGATCTACAGGGTCCAACTATGGCTACACCTTC.

There are a few counts of this clone. Other DNA sequences in this specimen translate into the identical CDR3. This rearrangement joins TRBV28 to TRBJ2-5; D unresolved. Germline CDR1 MDHEN, CDR2 SYDVKM. CDR3 length: 13 residues. Trimming pared 3 bases from V and 3 bases from J, leaving 8 bases between. The CDR3 sequence is CASSFYREETQYF. In DNA, the CDR3 is TGTGCCAGCAGTTTCTACCGTGAAGAGACCCAGTACTTC. The full variable domain, with the rest looked up from reference TRBV28 and TRBJ2-5, is DVKVTQSSRYLVKRTGEKVFLECVQDMDHENMFWYRQDPGLGLRLIYFSYDVKMKEKGDIPEGYSVSREKKERFSLILESASTNQTSMYLCASSFYREETQYFGPGTRLLVL.

This clone was counted between two and nine times. V gene TRBV28 combines with J gene TRBJ1-3; 7 positions agree with TRBD1. The V gene's germline CDR1 is MDHEN and CDR2 SYDVKM. J lost 2 bases, V lost 8 bases, and 6 bases had no gene match. There are 14 residues in the CDR3. This CDR3 is CASGATGTGNTIYF. DNA for the CDR3: TGTGCCAGCGGGGCGACAGGGACTGGAAACACCATATATTTT.

The chain carries TRBV6-6 and TRBJ2-1, with 7 bases fitting TRBD2. Trimming at V came to 3 bases and at J to 3 bases, leaving 5 bases not matched to a gene. CDR1 and CDR2 from the germline V gene are MNHNY and SVGAGI (reference sequence). The CDR3 sequence is 15 residues long. The CDR3, as DNA: TGTGCCAGCAGTTATTCGGGGACTATCTACAATGAGCAGTTCTTC. Protein sequence: CASSYSGTIYNEQFF.

This clone has more than one count but fewer than ten. This sequence joins TRBV21-1 and TRBJ2-3; the table's D call, TRBD2, was not checked against the DNA. TRBV21-1 is described as a pseudogene. The CDR3 is 19 amino acids. CDR3 nucleotide sequence: TGTGCCAGCAGCAAAGTTACAAGCGGGAGACCCTCTAGCACAGATACGCAGTATTTT. Its translation is CASSKVTSGRPSSTDTQYF.

The rearrangement uses TRBV27 and TRBJ2-7; D perhaps matches TRBD2 (6 bases). V was clipped by 7 bases and J by 4 bases, with 14 bases between them. CDR1 MNHEY and CDR2 SMNVEV come from the germline V gene (reference sequence). The CDR3 length is 13 residues. CDR3 sequence reads: CASIPGAQYEQYF. CDR3 bases: TGTGCCAGCATCCCGGGAGCGCAATACGAGCAGTACTTC.

The chain has TRBV5-1 and TRBJ1-2; 7 nucleotides align to TRBD1. The V and J ends lost 3 bases and 14 bases, in that order; junction bases with no gene match: 16. Germline CDR1 is SGHRS and CDR2 is YFSETQ. This CDR3 has 14 residues. This chain's CDR3 is CASSSLGTANGLTF. The CDR3 DNA reads as TGCGCCAGCAGCTCCTTGGGGACAGCAAACGGGTTAACCTTC.

This clone was counted a few times. The chain carries TRBV6-6 and TRBJ1-4; D not resolved. CDR3 length equals 14 residues. In germline, CDR1 is MNHNY, CDR2 SVGAGI (reference sequence). The ends were cut back, 4 bases at V and 6 bases at J, with 12 bases in the middle. The CDR3 DNA reads TGTGCCAGCAGTTTGACCCTTCGGGATGAAAAACTGTTTTTT. This codes for CASSLTLRDEKLFF.

J is TRBJ2-3 and V is TRBV7-9; D not certain. The CDR3 covers 14 residues. Trimming shortened V by 3 bases and J by 6 bases, and 13 bases separated the two germline ends. Germline values: CDR1 SEHNR, CDR2 FQNEAQ (reference sequence). CDR3 sequence: CASSFRYLHDTQYF. The CDR3 DNA is TGTGCCAGCAGCTTCAGATATCTACACGATACGCAGTATTTT.

In this sample, this clone turned up a few times. This chain links TRBV10-3 with TRBJ1-2; TRBD1 matches 9 bases. The V segment lost 8 bases and the J segment 6 bases; nucleotides outside the gene matches: 7. This CDR3 spans 13 amino acids. Per the germline V gene, CDR1 is ENHRY and CDR2 is SYGVKD. As DNA, the CDR3 is TGTGCCATCGAGCCCGGGACAGGGAATGGCTACACCTTC. It is translated as CAIEPGTGNGYTF.

This clone was counted a few times. The genes are TRBV28 and TRBJ1-5, with TRBD1 matching over 8 bases. The CDR3 totals 16 residues. CDR1 and CDR2 from the germline V gene are MDHEN and SYDVKM. Germline trimming cut 2 bases from V and 2 bases from J; bases unmatched to any gene: 5. CDR3 coding DNA: TGTGCCAGCAGTTTAACGACAGGGGTTGGCAATCAGCCCCAGCATTTT. Amino acid sequence: CASSLTTGVGNQPQHF.

The CDR3 coding sequence is TGCAGCGTTGAAGAATCTGCGGGATACGTTGAGACCCAGTACTTC. Its protein product is CSVEESAGYVETQYF. The chain carries TRBV29-1 and TRBJ2-5; D perhaps matches TRBD2 (6 bases). Trimming took off 0 bases at V and 5 bases at J, with 16 bases between the two ends. The CDR3 has 15 residues. Germline CDR1 reads SQVTM; CDR2 reads ANQGSEA.

This clone occurred a few times. This chain connects TRBV27 to TRBJ2-1; no reliable D call. The CDR3 has 14 amino acids. Germline V gene data show CDR1 as MNHEY and CDR2 as SMNVEV (reference sequence). Trimming pared 4 bases from V and 6 bases from J, leaving 13 bases between. The CDR3 sequence is CASSSFNGLNEQFF. Here the CDR3 DNA reads TGTGCCAGCAGTTCCTTCAATGGCCTCAATGAGCAGTTCTTC.

This chain connects TRBV19 to TRBJ2-7; TRBD2 matches 7 bases. Germline V CDR1 and CDR2: LNHDA, SQIVND (reference sequence). Trimming removed 6 bases from V and 3 bases from J; junction bases left unmatched: 2. The CDR3 sequence is 12 residues long. The CDR3, as DNA: TGTGCCAGTAGCGGGAGGTACTACGAGCAGTACTTC. Protein: CASSGRYYEQYF.

This sequence joins TRBV4-3 and TRBJ2-3; perhaps TRBD1 as D (5 bases). V was pared by 0 bases and J by 0 bases, with 13 bases between. Germline-derived CDR1 and CDR2 are LGHNA and YSLEER. This CDR3 has 17 residues. CDR3 coding DNA: TGCGCCAGCAGCCAAGAATACTACAGGACCAGCACAGATACGCAGTATTTT. This sequence encodes CASSQEYYRTSTDTQYF.

The rearrangement links TRBV18 to TRBJ1-1; TRBD1 is a possible D gene (6 bases). The CDR3 totals 12 residues. Between the trimmed V and J ends, which lost 4 bases and 10 bases, there was a span of 13 bases. CDR1 is KGHSH and CDR2 is LQKENI in the germline V gene. CDR3 sequence (DNA): TGTGCCAGCTCACTGCAGGAGGGGGGAGCTTTCTTT. Translating it yields CASSLQEGGAFF.

This clone was seen a handful of times. The chain couples TRBV28 to TRBJ2-4; D unclear. The CDR3 runs 16 residues. Trimming pared 3 bases from V and 2 bases from J, leaving 14 bases between. Germline V gene sequence: CDR1 MDHEN, CDR2 SYDVKM. The CDR3 loop is CASSLKPGGSKNIQYF. The DNA of the CDR3 is TGTGCCAGCAGTTTGAAGCCGGGCGGATCCAAAAACATTCAGTACTTC.

The chain joins TRBV21-1 to TRBJ2-3; the table names TRBD2, a call not compared with the DNA. TRBV21-1 is a documented pseudogene. CDR3 length equals 17 residues. The CDR3 region is CASSNGTSGQPTDTQYF. The CDR3 nucleotides are TGTGCCAGCAGCAATGGGACTAGCGGCCAACCCACAGATACGCAGTATTTT.

This clone was detected only a few times. The chain has TRBV7-9 and TRBJ2-3; 8 positions match TRBD2. The germline V gene has CDR1 SEHNR and CDR2 FQNEAQ (reference sequence). The V gene end was trimmed by 3 bases and the J gene end by 2 bases; junction bases not matched to a gene: 4. CDR3 size: 15 residues. The CDR3 reads CASSFRGGDTDTQYF. In DNA form, the CDR3 reads TGTGCCAGCAGCTTTCGGGGGGGAGACACAGATACGCAGTATTTT.

There are a few counts of this clone. The rearrangement joins TRBV4-1 to TRBJ1-2; D unresolved. This CDR3 has 16 amino acids. Trimming left V 3 bases short and J 4 bases short, with 18 bases between. Germline values: CDR1 MGHRA, CDR2 YSYEKL. The CDR3 nucleotides are TGCGCCAGCAGCCACATGTCGGGAGGCTTTCGCTATGGCTACACCTTC. Encoded protein: CASSHMSGGFRYGYTF.

This chain uses TRBV5-1 with TRBJ2-1, with TRBD2 as a possible D gene (5 bases). Trimming shortened V by 3 bases and J by 9 bases, and 7 bases separated the two germline ends. The CDR3 has 11 residues. CDR1 and CDR2 from the germline V gene are SGHRS and YFSETQ. CDR3 bases: TGCGCCAGCAGCTCGGAGGTTGAGCAGTTCTTC. Protein sequence: CASSSEVEQFF.